The rows below give T cell receptor beta chains drawn from one sample of a study of blood T cell repertoires in COVID-19. Generated by immunoSEQ multiplex PCR, the TCRdb table keeps only in-frame clones and is missing some. The table has 300,000 to 400,000 clones, about 90% seen once. Sequenced sample: peripheral blood. The receptors here all came from a woman in her 70s with COVID-19, enrolled during active disease. Each CDR3 is given with its conserved first and last residue. A D gene is named only where the DNA matches it firmly. Expanded clones are given a class, and other clones once, few, many or no size at all.

>TRBJ1-1|.|TRBV19|16|.
TGTGCCAGTAATTCACGCCGAGGAGTTACGAACACTGAAGCTTTCTTT
CASNSRRGVTNTEAFF
>TRBJ2-3|.|TRBV2|19|.
TGTGCCAGCAGTGAACTCTTGACCCGCCGACAGGCAAGCACAGATACGCAGTATTTT
CASSELLTRRQASTDTQYF
>TRBJ2-5|.|TRBV19|14|.
TGTGCCAGTAGTACGCAGGAATCACAAGAGACCCAGTACTTC
CASSTQESQETQYF
>TRBJ1-1|.|TRBV29-1|13|.
TGCAGCGCTCTCCCCACAGGGTCTGGCGAAGCTTTCTTT
CSALPTGSGEAFF
>TRBJ2-5|.|TRBV18|13|TRBD1
TGTGCCAGTTCCGGACAGGGACAAGAGACCCAGTACTTC
CASSGQGQETQYF
>TRBJ2-5|.|TRBV24-1|15|TRBD1
TGTGCCACCAGTGATCCGACAGGGGTTGGAGAGACCCAGTACTTC
CATSDPTGVGETQYF
>TRBJ1-1|.|TRBV7-2|13|.
TGTGCCAGCAGCTTATTCTCGGGCACTGAAGCTTTCTTT
CASSLFSGTEAFF
>TRBJ1-1|.|TRBV30|13|.
TGTGCCTGGAGAAGCACGAGTTACACTGAAGCTTTCTTT
CAWRSTSYTEAFF
>TRBJ2-2|.|TRBV6-6|15|.
TGTGCCAGCAGTTCCTCCGGGCTCAGGGCCGGGGAGCTGTTTTTT
CASSSSGLRAGELFF
>TRBJ1-5|.|TRBV4-1|14|.
TGCGCCAGCAGCCAATATGTAGGGAGTGAGCCCCAGCATTTT
CASSQYVGSEPQHF
>TRBJ1-4|once|TRBV6-1|14|TRBD1
TGTGCCAGCGGAACAGGGGAGTCCGGGGAAAAACTGTTTTTT
CASGTGESGEKLFF
>TRBJ1-3|.|TRBV6-5|15|.
TGTGCCAGCAGCCTGACAGGATACTCTGGAAACACCATATATTTT
CASSLTGYSGNTIYF
>TRBJ2-5|.|TRBV7-9|13|.
TGTGCCAGCAGCTTAGTTCCCGGAGAGACCCAGTACTTC
CASSLVPGETQYF
>TRBJ2-3|.|TRBV9|12|TRBD1
TGTGCCAGCAGCGAGGGGGACAGGGCGAAGTATTTT
CASSEGDRAKYF
>TRBJ1-4|.|TRBV28|17|.
TGTGCCAGCAATGGGGGCGCCCCAGAGGCAACTAATGAAAAACTGTTTTTT
CASNGGAPEATNEKLFF
>TRBJ1-6|.|TRBV13|17|.
TGTGCCAGCAGCTCAACCTCTCTCAGGGGACGGAGTTCACCCCTCCACTTT
CASSSTSLRGRSSPLHF
>TRBJ1-5|.|TRBV7-2|19|.
TGTGCCAGCAGCTTAGTAGGTAGGCAGGAATTCTATAGCAATCAGCCCCAGCATTTT
CASSLVGRQEFYSNQPQHF
>TRBJ1-1|.|TRBV5-4|19|TRBD1
TGTGCCAGCAGCTTGGCGACAGGGGGCGGAGGTGGGGCGAGCACTGAAGCTTTCTTT
CASSLATGGGGGASTEAFF
>TRBJ1-1|.|TRBV4-2|12|.
TGTGCCAGCAGCGACCGGGATGTACGACCTTTCTTT
CASSDRDVRPFF
>TRBJ1-2|.|TRBV28|15|.
TGTGCCAGCAGTTTCGAGGTAGTCCGAAGCTATGGCTACACCTTC
CASSFEVVRSYGYTF
>TRBJ2-1|.|TRBV10-3|15|TRBD1
TGTGCCATCAGTGATGCGGGGACAGGGTATAATGAGCAGTTCTTC
CAISDAGTGYNEQFF
>TRBJ1-5|.|TRBV21-1|17|.
TGTGCCAGCTGTCTTGAGGGGGGGAAGAGAAATAATCAGCCCCAGCATTTT
CASCLEGGKRNNQPQHF
>TRBJ1-1|.|TRBV30|13|TRBD1
TGTGCCTGGAGTGCCGGGCACAGGGGGAGGACTTTCTTT
CAWSAGHRGRTFF
>TRBJ2-7|.|TRBV12-5|16|TRBD2
TGTGCTAGTGGTTTGGTACGGCGGGGGGGCACCTACGAGCAGTACTTC
CASGLVRRGGTYEQYF
>TRBJ2-7|once|TRBV7-2|18|TRBD2
TGTGCCAGCAGCTTAGGCAAACGCACGGTAGCGGGGGAGTACGAGCAGTACTTC
CASSLGKRTVAGEYEQYF
>TRBJ2-3|.|TRBV3-1/TRBV3-2|14|TRBD2
TGTGCCAGCAGCCGGGGGGGATTCACAGATACGCAGTATTTT
CASSRGGFTDTQYF
>TRBJ2-2|.|TRBV6-2/TRBV6-3|14|TRBD1
TGTGCCAGCAGCGGACAGGGTGACACCGGGGAGCTGTTTTTT
CASSGQGDTGELFF
>TRBJ2-5|.|TRBV6-5|12|TRBD1
TGTGCCAGCACCCAGGGGGATGAGACCCAGTACTTC
CASTQGDETQYF
>TRBJ1-6|.|TRBV29-1|15|TRBD1
TGCAGCGTTGACGACAGGGGATCCTATAATTCACCCCTCCACTTT
CSVDDRGSYNSPLHF
>TRBJ2-7|.|TRBV7-6|16|TRBD1
TGTGCCAGCAGCCCATTTGGACAGGGCCTGTCCTACGAGCAGTACTTC
CASSPFGQGLSYEQYF
>TRBJ1-5|.|TRBV5-6|14|TRBD1
TGTGCCAGCAGCCAAGGGACAGTCAATCAGCCCCAGCATTTT
CASSQGTVNQPQHF
>TRBJ1-5|few|TRBV5-6|16|.
TGTGCCAGCAGCGGAATCATACAGGGTGTAAGTCAGCCCCAGCATTTT
CASSGIIQGVSQPQHF
>TRBJ1-1|.|TRBV5-1|16|TRBD1
TGCGCCAGCAGCAATAGACAGGGGCGAATGAACACTGAAGCTTTCTTT
CASSNRQGRMNTEAFF
>TRBJ1-4|.|TRBV2|15|TRBD1
TGTGCCAGCAGCGCAACAGGGGTGGCTAATGAAAAACTGTTTTTT
CASSATGVANEKLFF
>TRBJ1-4|.|TRBV5-5|18|TRBD1
TGTGCCAGCAGCTTGGGTGCAGGGGGAGCCGCAACTAATGAAAAACTGTTTTTT
CASSLGAGGAATNEKLFF
>TRBJ1-5|.|TRBV15|14|.
TGTGCCACCAGCAGGGCGACAGGTAATCAGCCCCAGCATTTT
CATSRATGNQPQHF